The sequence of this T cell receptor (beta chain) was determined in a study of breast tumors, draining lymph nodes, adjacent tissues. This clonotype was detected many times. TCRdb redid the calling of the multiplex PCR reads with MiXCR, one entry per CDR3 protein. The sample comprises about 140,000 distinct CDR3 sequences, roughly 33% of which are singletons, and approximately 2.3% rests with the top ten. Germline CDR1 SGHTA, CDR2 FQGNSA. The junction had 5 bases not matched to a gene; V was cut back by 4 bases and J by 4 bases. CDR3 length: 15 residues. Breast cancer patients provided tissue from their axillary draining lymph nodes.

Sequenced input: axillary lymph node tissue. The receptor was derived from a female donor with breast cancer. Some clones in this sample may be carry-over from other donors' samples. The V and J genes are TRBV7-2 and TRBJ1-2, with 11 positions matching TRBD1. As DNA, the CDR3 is TGTGCCAGCAGCTACCGGACAGGGGGCGCCTATGGCTACACCTTC. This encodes CASSYRTGGAYGYTF.